The 30 T cell receptor beta chains given below trace back to one sample, sequenced in a study of blood T cell repertoires in COVID-19. The assay was immunoSEQ multiplex PCR, and TCRdb's table has in-frame clones only and misses some. The sample includes about 160,000 clones, around 81% of them seen just once. The sequenced sample consisted of PBMCs or T cells enriched from blood (not recorded which). These receptors originate from a man aged 40-50 years who had recovered from COVID-19.

This clone occurred once. This rearrangement joins TRBV5-4 to TRBJ1-2; D possibly corresponds to TRBD1 (6 bases). CDR3 length: 15 residues. V was trimmed by 3 bases and J by 0 bases, leaving 12 bases between them. The germline gives CDR1 SGHNT, CDR2 YYREEE (reference sequence). In nucleotides, the CDR3 is TGTGCCAGCAGCTCACCGGGACAAACTAACTATGGCTACACCTTC. It is translated as CASSSPGQTNYGYTF.

This clone was seen a single time. The gene calls are TRBV3-1 (or the pseudogene TRBV3-2) and TRBJ2-4, with a tentative D call TRBD1 (5 bases). This CDR3 has 15 amino acids. Trimming removed 0 bases at V and 2 bases at J, with 8 bases between. The V gene's germline CDR1 is LGHDT and CDR2 YNNKEL (reference sequence). CDR3 sequence: CASSQDTGTKNIQYF. The CDR3 DNA reads as TGTGCCAGCAGCCAAGACACAGGTACCAAAAACATTCAGTACTTC.

This chain links TRBV5-6 with TRBJ2-2; TRBD1 matches 7 bases. Losses at the gene ends were 5 bases for V and 6 bases for J; bases not matched to a gene: 13. The CDR3 has 16 residues. Germline V gene lookup returns CDR1 SGHDT and CDR2 YYEEEE. Here the CDR3 DNA reads TGTGCCAGCAGGTCCGGGACAGACCCACCTCCCGGGGAGCTGTTTTTT. This gives the protein CASRSGTDPPPGELFF.

The rearrangement uses TRBV30 and TRBJ1-1, with a possible D match to TRBD1 (5 bases). The V end was cut by 0 bases, the J end by 8 bases, with 13 bases between. This CDR3 spans 13 amino acids. Germline V gene sequence: CDR1 GTSNPN, CDR2 SVGIG (reference sequence). The CDR3 DNA reads as TGTGCCTGGAGTGTACGTGGGGCCAGGGAAGCTTTCTTT. This gives the protein CAWSVRGAREAFF.

This clone was detected only once. V gene TRBV19 combines with J gene TRBJ1-4; 8 nucleotides line up with TRBD1. Germline V gives CDR1 LNHDA, CDR2 SQIVND (reference sequence). V was pared by 5 bases and J by 3 bases, with 8 bases of the junction left unmatched. The CDR3 totals 16 residues. The CDR3 DNA reads as TGTGCCAGTAGTCCCAAGACAGGGGCGGCTAATGAAAAACTGTTTTTT. Translated, it gives CASSPKTGAANEKLFF.

The rearrangement uses TRBV28 and TRBJ1-1; D possibly corresponds to TRBD1 (6 bases). Germline CDR1 is MDHEN and CDR2 is SYDVKM. The CDR3 covers 14 residues. V was pared by 6 bases and J by 3 bases, with 14 bases between. CDR3 region: CASRMADSHTEAFF. DNA of the CDR3: TGTGCCAGCAGGATGGCGGACAGCCACACTGAAGCTTTCTTT.

The chain joins TRBV9 to TRBJ2-2; 7 bases match TRBD1. Germline CDR1 is SGDLS and CDR2 is YYNGEE. V was pared by 0 bases and J by 5 bases, with 4 bases of the junction left unmatched. The CDR3 has 15 amino acids. CDR3 sequence reads: CASSVGDRGTGELFF. In DNA, the CDR3 is TGTGCCAGCAGCGTAGGGGACAGAGGGACCGGGGAGCTGTTTTTT.

This chain joins TRBV23-1 and TRBJ2-3; D is perhaps TRBD1 (5 bases). Being an ORF, TRBV23-1 has a function that is uncertain. This CDR3 region has 18 residues. Trimming shortened V by 2 bases and J by 5 bases, and 23 bases separated the two germline ends. CDR3 residues: CASSQPSVAGYWKDTQYF. The CDR3 nucleotides are TGCGCCAGCAGTCAACCCTCGGTCGCAGGGTACTGGAAAGATACGCAGTATTTT.

This chain uses TRBV24-1 with TRBJ1-5; D is possibly TRBD1 (6 bases). Germline V gene sequence: CDR1 KGHDR, CDR2 SFDVKD. The CDR3 loop spans 13 amino acids. Trimming removed 5 bases at V and 7 bases at J, with 11 bases between. CDR3 residues: CATSALGGQPQHF. The CDR3 DNA reads as TGTGCCACCAGTGCTCTAGGGGGACAGCCCCAGCATTTT.

The rearrangement joins TRBV13 to TRBJ2-1; D might be TRBD1 (6 bases). The CDR3 totals 13 residues. With 4 bases removed from V and 6 bases from J, the gap between germline ends came to 10 bases. Germline values: CDR1 PRHDT, CDR2 FYEKMQ (reference sequence). CDR3 bases: TGTGCCAGCAGCTCTCTCAGGGGCAATGAGCAGTTCTTC. This encodes CASSSLRGNEQFF.

The chain is built from TRBV5-6 and TRBJ1-2, with D possibly TRBD1 on 5 matching bases. Trimming shortened V by 8 bases and J by 3 bases, and 14 bases separated the two germline ends. The CDR3 runs to 13 residues. CDR1 SGHDT and CDR2 YYEEEE come from the germline V gene. As DNA, the CDR3 is TGTGCCAGTCGGGGGTTTAACTACTATGGCTACACCTTC. Residues: CASRGFNYYGYTF.

This clone came up a few times. The gene calls are TRBV7-3 and TRBJ1-1, with D hard to call. Per germline, CDR1 SGHTA and CDR2 FQGTGA. This CDR3 has 15 residues. Trimming stripped 3 bases from V and 1 base from J, with 12 bases between. The CDR3 spells CASSLSPRQNTEAFF. The CDR3 DNA is TGTGCCAGCAGCTTGTCGCCCAGGCAGAACACTGAAGCTTTCTTT. Looking up the rest from reference TRBV7-3 and TRBJ1-1 gives the full variable domain: GAGVSQTPSNKVTEKGKYVELRCDPISGHTALYWYRQSLGQGPEFLIYFQGTGAADDSGLPNDRFFAVRPEGSVSTLKIQRTERGDSAVYLCASSLSPRQNTEAFFGQGTRLTVV.

This clone was found once. This rearrangement joins TRBV9 to TRBJ2-1, with 10 bases fitting TRBD2. Germline V gene lookup returns CDR1 SGDLS and CDR2 YYNGEE. The junction had 6 bases not matched to a gene; V was cut back by 4 bases and J by 5 bases. The CDR3 sequence is 15 residues long. DNA for the CDR3: TGTGCCAGCAGCTACTCTAGCGGGGGAAACAATGAGCAGTTCTTC. It yields the protein CASSYSSGGNNEQFF. The variable domain in full, completed from reference TRBV9 and TRBJ2-1, reads DSGVTQTPKHLITATGQRVTLRCSPRSGDLSVYWYQQSLDQGLQFLIQYYNGEERAKGNILERFSAQQFPDLHSELNLSSLELGDSALYFCASSYSSGGNNEQFFGPGTRLTVL.

CDR3 coding DNA: TGTGCCAGCAGTCAGGAGGGGGCGGATACCCAGTACTTC. The encoded protein is CASSQEGADTQYF. The chain combines TRBV3-1 (or the pseudogene TRBV3-2) with TRBJ2-5; D might be TRBD1 (7 bases). This CDR3 contains 13 residues. Germline CDR1 LGHDT, CDR2 YNNKEL (reference sequence). The V end lost 6 bases, the J end lost 8 bases, and 16 bases lay between the germline ends.

The rearrangement joins TRBV9 to TRBJ2-2; TRBD2 is a possible D gene (5 bases). Trimming stripped 0 bases from V and 6 bases from J, with 15 bases between. The germline V gene has CDR1 SGDLS and CDR2 YYNGEE. This CDR3 region has 16 residues. CDR3 sequence reads: CASSVDPGRGSGELFF. The CDR3 DNA sequence: TGTGCCAGCAGCGTAGATCCAGGTCGAGGGTCCGGGGAGCTGTTTTTT. The whole variable domain, filled in from reference TRBV9 and TRBJ2-2, reads DSGVTQTPKHLITATGQRVTLRCSPRSGDLSVYWYQQSLDQGLQFLIQYYNGEERAKGNILERFSAQQFPDLHSELNLSSLELGDSALYFCASSVDPGRGSGELFFGEGSRLTVL.

V usage is TRBV27 and J usage is TRBJ2-3; TRBD2 aligns across 8 bases. Germline assignment: CDR1 MNHEY and CDR2 SMNVEV (reference sequence). Losses at the gene ends were 0 bases for V and 4 bases for J; bases not matched to a gene: 12. This CDR3 is 18 amino acids long. CDR3 residues: CASSLSGAGGLPPDTQYF. The CDR3 DNA sequence: TGTGCCAGCAGTTTATCGGGTGCGGGGGGACTTCCGCCAGATACGCAGTATTTT.

The rearrangement joins TRBV3-1 (or the pseudogene TRBV3-2) to TRBJ1-4, with D perhaps TRBD1 (6 bases). The V gene's germline CDR1 is LGHDT and CDR2 YNNKEL (reference sequence). The CDR3 sequence is 15 residues long. With 1 base removed from V and 8 bases from J, the gap between germline ends came to 14 bases. The DNA for the CDR3 is TGTGCCAGCAGCCAAGGGGGGGGCCTTCCCGAAAAACTGTTTTTT. It codes for CASSQGGGLPEKLFF.

This clone was picked up one time. The chain combines TRBV19 with TRBJ2-2; TRBD1 agrees at 9 bases. The CDR3 loop spans 15 amino acids. Germline loops: CDR1 LNHDA, CDR2 SQIVND (reference sequence). V lost 8 bases to trimming and J lost 6 bases; unmatched junction nucleotides: 10. The CDR3 sequence: CASGTGGAPPGELFF. CDR3 in DNA: TGTGCCAGTGGCACAGGGGGCGCCCCCCCCGGGGAGCTGTTTTTT.

This rearrangement joins TRBV2 to TRBJ1-4; 7 bases fit TRBD1. V was pared by 0 bases and J by 4 bases, with 5 bases of the junction left unmatched. CDR3 size: 16 residues. CDR1 SNHLY and CDR2 FYNNEI come from the germline V gene. CDR3 nucleotide sequence: TGTGCCAGCAGTGAAGCGCCGGGGACAGTTAATGAAAAACTGTTTTTT. As protein: CASSEAPGTVNEKLFF.

The sample holds a few counts of this clone. The DNA for the CDR3 is TGTGCCAGCAGCTTTATACGTCCTATGAACACTGAAGCTTTCTTT. Translated, it gives CASSFIRPMNTEAFF. The chain is built from TRBV7-9 and TRBJ1-1; D is undetermined. Trimming cost V 3 bases and J 0 bases, with 11 bases left between them. The V gene's germline CDR1 is SEHNR and CDR2 FQNEAQ (reference sequence). This CDR3 region has 15 residues.

V is TRBV4-1 and J is TRBJ2-3, with D tentatively TRBD2 (6 bases). This CDR3 comprises 15 residues. V lost 5 bases and J 4 bases, leaving 16 bases between the germline ends. Germline CDR1 is MGHRA and CDR2 is YSYEKL. CDR3 sequence: CASSDEKTSSDTQYF. In DNA form, the CDR3 reads TGCGCCAGCAGCGACGAGAAGACTAGTTCAGATACGCAGTATTTT.

The table lists this clone with a count of one. V gene TRBV6-1 combines with J gene TRBJ1-2; the D gene is possibly TRBD1 (6 bases). Trimming took off 4 bases at V and 8 bases at J, with 23 bases between the two ends. The CDR3 covers 16 residues. Germline V CDR1 and CDR2: MNHNS, SASEGT. In DNA, the CDR3 is TGTGCCAGCAGTGCTAGGGACACCATCCGGCCCCTGGGCTACACCTTC. Translating it yields CASSARDTIRPLGYTF.

This clone was seen once. V and J are TRBV5-1 and TRBJ1-4; TRBD1 matches at 9 bases. Germline V CDR1 and CDR2: SGHRS, YFSETQ. The CDR3 is made up of 15 amino acids. Trimming took 4 bases from V and 8 from J; bases not matched to a gene: 9. DNA for the CDR3: TGCGCCAGCAGCCAGTCCGGGACAGGGAACGAAAAACTGTTTTTT. This codes for CASSQSGTGNEKLFF.

This rearrangement joins TRBV27 to TRBJ2-7, with TRBD1 matching over 9 bases. CDR1 and CDR2 from the germline V gene are MNHEY and SMNVEV (reference sequence). The CDR3 spans 15 residues. V lost 5 bases, J lost 11 bases, and 16 bases stayed unmatched. DNA of the CDR3: TGTGCCAGCAGTCTGAAGACTGGGACAGGGTTTCAGGAGTACTTC. Translating gives CASSLKTGTGFQEYF.

The chain joins TRBV7-9 to TRBJ2-3; TRBD2 might be the D (6 bases). Per germline, CDR1 SEHNR and CDR2 FQNEAQ (reference sequence). Trimming took off 2 bases at V and 6 bases at J, with 21 bases between the two ends. This CDR3 has 17 residues. The CDR3 sequence: CASSLSGRLGPGDTQYF. The CDR3 region has the DNA TGTGCCAGCAGCTTATCGGGGCGACTAGGCCCGGGGGATACGCAGTATTTT.

The chain has TRBV11-2 and TRBJ2-7, with 7 bases identical to TRBD1. The V gene's germline CDR1 is SGHAT and CDR2 FQNNGV. V shed 4 bases and J 3 bases; nucleotides not matched to a gene: 9. This CDR3 region has 15 residues. The CDR3 DNA reads as TGTGCCAGCAGCTCCGGCAAGGGACAGAGCTACGAGCAGTACGTC. It is translated as CASSSGKGQSYEQYV.

This clone was seen only once. CDR3: CASSVAGTGGWVTEAFF. In DNA form, the CDR3 reads TGTGCCAGCAGCGTAGCCGGGACAGGGGGCTGGGTCACTGAAGCTTTCTTT. The chain has TRBV9 and TRBJ1-1; 12 nucleotides agree with TRBD1. CDR3 size: 17 residues. V shed 0 bases, J shed 4 bases, and the junction held 7 bases outside the gene matches. Germline V gives CDR1 SGDLS, CDR2 YYNGEE.

The V and J genes are TRBV5-4 and TRBJ2-2; 9 bases are a match to TRBD1. Germline CDR1 SGHNT, CDR2 YYREEE (reference sequence). V trimming: 1 base; J trimming: 1 base; junction bases outside the gene matches: 5. The CDR3 length is 17 residues. The CDR3 spells CASSLPSGQGNTGELFF. CDR3 sequence (DNA): TGTGCCAGCAGCTTGCCGTCGGGACAGGGGAACACCGGGGAGCTGTTTTTT.

The V gene is TRBV7-9, the J gene TRBJ2-1, with 10 nucleotides matching TRBD1. CDR3 size: 18 residues. With 1 base clipped from V and 1 base from J, the junction kept 7 bases outside the gene matches. Germline values: CDR1 SEHNR, CDR2 FQNEAQ (reference sequence). CDR3 protein: CASSLGRTGGWSYNEQFF. The CDR3 DNA reads as TGTGCCAGCAGCTTAGGCCGGACAGGGGGATGGTCCTACAATGAGCAGTTCTTC.

The gene calls are TRBV2 and TRBJ1-1, with D hard to call. V lost 10 bases and J 5 bases, leaving 17 bases between the germline ends. From germline, CDR1 is SNHLY and CDR2 FYNNEI. The length of the CDR3 is 13 residues. The CDR3 nucleotides are TGTGCCACCGCTCTAGAAGGGAGGACTGAAGCTTTCTTT. Translation gives CATALEGRTEAFF.